This is a list of T cell receptor beta chains from one sample in a study of T cells in Graves' hyperthyroidism and ophthalmopathy. TCRdb ran MiXCR on the multiplex PCR reads and lists one entry per CDR3 protein. Of 450,000 to 500,000 distinct CDR3 sequences detected, roughly 23% appear once; the ten largest clones hold less than 65%. Sequencing was performed on blood. These receptors were taken from a woman aged 65 to 85 with Graves' ophthalmopathy. Each CDR3 is given with its conserved first and last residue. D genes are given only for firm matches. Size values are once, few and many counts, or a class for expanded clones, and some rows have none.

clone_size: NA; v_call: TRBV10-3; j_call: TRBJ2-5; d_call: NA; cdr3_aa: CAISEQETQYF; cdr3_nt: TGTGCCATCAGTGAACAAGAGACCCAGTACTTC
clone_size: once; v_call: TRBV7-2; j_call: TRBJ2-2; d_call: NA; cdr3_aa: CASIQGRVTGELFF; cdr3_nt: TGTGCCAGCATACAGGGACGCGTCACCGGGGAGCTGTTTTTT
clone_size: few; v_call: TRBV24-1; j_call: TRBJ2-5; d_call: NA; cdr3_aa: CATSDPRPGEETQYF; cdr3_nt: TGTGCCACCAGTGATCCACGCCCGGGGGAGGAGACCCAGTACTTC
clone_size: NA; v_call: TRBV5-1; j_call: TRBJ2-1; d_call: TRBD1; cdr3_aa: CASSWTGGEIYNEQFF; cdr3_nt: TGCGCCAGCAGCTGGACAGGGGGCGAAATCTACAATGAGCAGTTCTTC
clone_size: few; v_call: TRBV9; j_call: TRBJ1-3; d_call: NA; cdr3_aa: CASSAGDFGNTIYF; cdr3_nt: TGTGCCAGCAGCGCTGGGGACTTTGGAAACACCATATATTTT
clone_size: NA; v_call: TRBV7-9; j_call: TRBJ2-5; d_call: NA; cdr3_aa: CASSLLAAGGTQYF; cdr3_nt: TGTGCCAGCAGCTTACTAGCTGCCGGCGGGACCCAGTACTTC
clone_size: NA; v_call: TRBV29-1; j_call: TRBJ1-2; d_call: NA; cdr3_aa: CSVLTAYGYTF; cdr3_nt: TGCAGCGTACTGACGGCCTATGGCTACACCTTC
clone_size: few; v_call: TRBV20-1; j_call: TRBJ2-7; d_call: TRBD2; cdr3_aa: CSAHPVTSGTSYEQYF; cdr3_nt: TGCAGTGCTCATCCTGTGACTAGCGGGACTTCCTACGAGCAGTACTTC
clone_size: NA; v_call: TRBV19; j_call: TRBJ2-4; d_call: NA; cdr3_aa: CASSIWREEAKNIQSF; cdr3_nt: TGTGCCAGTAGCATTTGGAGGGAGGAGGCCAAAAACATTCAGTCCTTC
clone_size: few; v_call: TRBV6-2/TRBV6-3; j_call: TRBJ2-7; d_call: NA; cdr3_aa: CASRAASGRRSYEQYF; cdr3_nt: TGTGCCAGCAGGGCCGCGAGTGGGAGGCGCTCCTACGAGCAGTACTTC
clone_size: NA; v_call: TRBV29-1; j_call: TRBJ1-2; d_call: NA; cdr3_aa: CSVVRGSGYTF; cdr3_nt: TGCAGCGTTGTAAGGGGCTCTGGCTACACCTTC
clone_size: NA; v_call: TRBV20-1; j_call: TRBJ2-7; d_call: TRBD2; cdr3_aa: CSAQRGGLAAYEQYF; cdr3_nt: TGCAGTGCCCAAAGGGGGGGACTAGCGGCTTACGAGCAGTACTTC
clone_size: many; v_call: TRBV11-2; j_call: TRBJ2-7; d_call: NA; cdr3_aa: CASVGRGAYEQYF; cdr3_nt: TGTGCCAGCGTGGGGCGGGGAGCCTACGAGCAGTACTTC
clone_size: many; v_call: TRBV12-3/TRBV12-4; j_call: TRBJ2-1; d_call: TRBD2; cdr3_aa: CASSPSTGTGGNNEQFF; cdr3_nt: TGTGCCAGCAGTCCCTCGACTGGAACGGGGGGGAACAATGAGCAGTTCTTC
clone_size: NA; v_call: TRBV20-1; j_call: TRBJ2-7; d_call: NA; cdr3_aa: CSATLSGLVNEQYF; cdr3_nt: TGCAGTGCCACCCTTAGCGGACTTGTCAACGAGCAGTACTTC
clone_size: many; v_call: TRBV30; j_call: TRBJ2-1; d_call: TRBD2; cdr3_aa: CAFSGSSGGEQFF; cdr3_nt: TGTGCCTTCAGCGGGAGCTCTGGGGGTGAGCAGTTCTTC
clone_size: NA; v_call: TRBV7-3; j_call: TRBJ2-5; d_call: NA; cdr3_aa: CASHGGTQYF; cdr3_nt: TGTGCCAGCCATGGGGGGACCCAGTACTTC
clone_size: NA; v_call: TRBV12-5; j_call: TRBJ1-2; d_call: NA; cdr3_aa: CASGSARGHRSNYGYTF; cdr3_nt: TGTGCTAGTGGCTCCGCGCGAGGACACAGATCTAACTATGGCTACACCTTC
clone_size: many; v_call: TRBV20-1; j_call: TRBJ2-7; d_call: NA; cdr3_aa: CSAKQQGRLDEQYF; cdr3_nt: TGCAGTGCTAAACAACAGGGGAGGCTGGACGAGCAGTACTTC
clone_size: few; v_call: TRBV9; j_call: TRBJ2-2; d_call: TRBD2; cdr3_aa: CASSARLAGHTGELFF; cdr3_nt: TGTGCCAGCAGCGCGAGACTAGCGGGGCACACCGGGGAGCTGTTTTTT
clone_size: NA; v_call: TRBV27; j_call: TRBJ2-3; d_call: TRBD2; cdr3_aa: CASGGVDTQYF; cdr3_nt: TGTGCCAGCGGGGGGGTGGATACGCAGTATTTT
clone_size: NA; v_call: TRBV11-3; j_call: TRBJ2-7; d_call: NA; cdr3_aa: CASSPRQSSYEQYF; cdr3_nt: TGTGCCAGCAGCCCCAGGCAGAGCTCCTACGAGCAGTACTTC
clone_size: few; v_call: TRBV12-3/TRBV12-4; j_call: TRBJ2-2; d_call: TRBD1; cdr3_aa: CASSPPTGAVTGELFF; cdr3_nt: TGTGCCAGCAGTCCCCCGACAGGGGCGGTCACCGGGGAGCTGTTTTTT
clone_size: once; v_call: TRBV28; j_call: TRBJ1-5; d_call: NA; cdr3_aa: CASIPARGGNQPQHF; cdr3_nt: TGTGCCAGCATCCCAGCCAGGGGCGGCAATCAGCCCCAGCATTTT
clone_size: few; v_call: TRBV30; j_call: TRBJ2-5; d_call: NA; cdr3_aa: CAWSGQIKETQYF; cdr3_nt: TGTGCCTGGAGTGGACAGATTAAAGAGACCCAGTACTTC
clone_size: NA; v_call: TRBV24-1; j_call: TRBJ2-3; d_call: NA; cdr3_aa: CATSDPGVPTDTQYF; cdr3_nt: TGTGCCACCAGTGATCCAGGGGTCCCCACAGATACGCAGTATTTT
clone_size: NA; v_call: TRBV24-1; j_call: TRBJ2-1; d_call: NA; cdr3_aa: CATSGSPYNEQFF; cdr3_nt: TGTGCCACCAGTGGCTCCCCGTACAATGAGCAGTTCTTC
clone_size: many; v_call: TRBV3-1; j_call: TRBJ2-7; d_call: TRBD2; cdr3_aa: CASSQGAGVQYF; cdr3_nt: TGTGCCAGCAGCCAAGGGGCGGGAGTGCAGTACTTC